Below, 22 T cell receptor beta chains from the same sample are listed, as sequenced in a study of shared clonotypes between healthy human individuals. Sequencing was performed with immunoSEQ multiplex PCR; in TCRdb, only in-frame clones are kept and a portion is missing. The table shows around 700,000 clones, with roughly 72% occurring only once. The sequenced material came from memory CD4+ T cells sorted from blood. Subset reported: CD45RA-negative fraction. All receptors derive from a woman in her twenties or thirties in good health.

In regard to this clone: This may arise from a read error, as a much more abundant clone is one base away. This same CDR3 is encoded by further DNA sequences in the sample. The chain is built from TRBV11-3 and TRBJ2-1; 11 bases agree with TRBD2. V gave up 6 bases and J gave up 4 bases; unmatched junction bases: 2. Germline V gene data show CDR1 as SGHNT and CDR2 as YENEEA. The CDR3 loop spans 14 amino acids. CDR3 DNA: TGTGCCAGCAGTCTAGCGGGAGGTTACAATGAGCAGTTCTTC. This encodes CASSLAGGYNEQFF.

The chain links TRBV29-1 to TRBJ2-3; no clear D gene. Trimming pared 0 bases from V and 6 bases from J, leaving 13 bases between. The CDR3 has 14 residues. The V gene's germline CDR1 is SQVTM and CDR2 ANQGSEA. CDR3 residues: CSVEDPRTWDTQYF. The CDR3 DNA reads as TGCAGCGTTGAAGATCCCAGGACGTGGGATACGCAGTATTTT.

The chain joins TRBV11-2 to TRBJ2-2; D is possibly TRBD2 (5 bases). The germline V and J ends were trimmed by 5 bases and 10 bases, with 23 bases remaining between them. Germline V gene data show CDR1 as SGHAT and CDR2 as FQNNGV. The CDR3 extends over 16 amino acids. The CDR3 nucleotides read TGTGCCAGCAGCCGGTTCGAGGGTTGGGCCTTTGAGGAGCTGTTTTTT. Translation gives CASSRFEGWAFEELFF.

The sample holds one count of this clone. This sequence joins TRBV28 and TRBJ2-5; 10 bases align to TRBD2. J was trimmed by 2 bases and V by 2 bases; bases with no gene match: 5. From germline, CDR1 is MDHEN and CDR2 SYDVKM. This CDR3 region has 16 residues. CDR3 sequence reads: CASSLGAGGPQETQYF. In nucleotides, the CDR3 is TGTGCCAGCAGTTTAGGAGCGGGAGGGCCTCAAGAGACCCAGTACTTC.

The chain employs TRBV2 and TRBJ2-7; TRBD2 matches 8 bases. Trimming cost V 6 bases and J 3 bases; bases outside gene matches: 7. The CDR3 is 14 amino acids. The germline CDR1 and CDR2 sequences are SNHLY and FYNNEI. This CDR3 is CASREFGTSYEQYF. The CDR3, as DNA: TGTGCCAGCAGAGAATTCGGGACTAGCTACGAGCAGTACTTC. Together with reference TRBV2 and TRBJ2-7, the CDR3 gives the full variable domain: EPEVTQTPSHQVTQMGQEVILRCVPISNHLYFYWYRQILGQKVEFLVSFYNNEISEKSEIFDDQFSVERPDGSNFTLKIRSTKLEDSAMYFCASREFGTSYEQYFGPGTRLTVT.

The chain combines TRBV6-5 with TRBJ1-5; no firm D call. The CDR3 is made up of 15 amino acids. The V end lost 6 bases, the J end lost 0 bases, and 12 bases lay between the germline ends. In germline, CDR1 is MNHEY, CDR2 SVGAGI. In nucleotides, the CDR3 is TGTGCCAGCAGCCGGGGAGAGTATAGCAATCAGCCCCAGCATTTT. Its protein is CASSRGEYSNQPQHF.

The V and J genes are TRBV28 and TRBJ1-5; possible D gene TRBD1, 6 bases. Deletions cut 3 bases from V and 3 bases from J, with 12 bases between. CDR1 and CDR2 from the germline V gene are MDHEN and SYDVKM. This CDR3 contains 15 residues. CDR3 sequence (DNA): TGTGCCAGCAGTTTTTCAGGGGCCTTCAATCAGCCCCAGCATTTT. Amino acid sequence: CASSFSGAFNQPQHF.

The chain joins TRBV2 to TRBJ1-3; D unclear. The CDR3 loop spans 16 amino acids. Germline CDR1 SNHLY, CDR2 FYNNEI. V lost 6 bases and J lost 4, with 19 bases in between. This CDR3 reads CASSRRGSTGGNTIYF. Written as DNA, the CDR3 is TGTGCCAGCAGCCGCCGCGGGTCCACGGGGGGAAACACCATATATTTT.

The J gene is TRBJ2-1, the V gene TRBV19; 7 bases fit TRBD2. Looked up from germline, CDR1 is LNHDA and CDR2 is SQIVND (reference sequence). The CDR3 contains 17 residues. J gave up 0 bases and V 6 bases, and 11 bases lay outside the gene matches. CDR3 residues: CASRNTIAGLSYNEQFF. The CDR3 nucleotides are TGTGCCAGTAGAAATACGATAGCGGGCCTCTCCTACAATGAGCAGTTCTTC.

This clone was found many times. The chain uses TRBV5-1 and TRBJ2-2; D is possibly TRBD2 (6 bases). CDR3 length: 15 amino acids. Looked up from germline, CDR1 is SGHRS and CDR2 is YFSETQ. Trimming cost V 3 bases and J 4 bases, with 13 bases left between them. This CDR3 is CASSSLVGGTGELFF. CDR3 nucleotide sequence: TGCGCCAGCAGCTCTCTAGTCGGGGGCACCGGGGAGCTGTTTTTT.

This clone was observed at least ten times. The gene calls are TRBV19 and TRBJ2-1; 7 nucleotides match TRBD2. Germline values: CDR1 LNHDA, CDR2 SQIVND (reference sequence). The CDR3 loop spans 15 amino acids. With 5 bases clipped from V and 5 bases from J, the junction kept 9 bases outside the gene matches. CDR3 sequence: CASSSRAGINNEQFF. The DNA for the CDR3 is TGTGCCAGTAGTTCCAGAGCGGGAATCAACAATGAGCAGTTCTTC.

CDR3 nucleotide sequence: TGTGCCAGCAGCTTGGCTGGGAGTACTGAAGCTTTCTTT. It is translated as CASSLAGSTEAFF. The chain is built from TRBV5-6 and TRBJ1-1, with D unclear. The germline V gene has CDR1 SGHDT and CDR2 YYEEEE. The length of the CDR3 is 13 residues. V was trimmed by 0 bases and J by 5 bases, leaving 8 bases between them.

The V and J genes are TRBV2 and TRBJ2-7; the D gene could be TRBD1 or TRBD2 (6 bases each). CDR3 length: 13 amino acids. The germline V gene encodes CDR1 SNHLY and CDR2 FYNNEI. Trimming shortened V by 2 bases and J by 5 bases, and 10 bases separated the two germline ends. The CDR3 nucleotides are TGTGCCAGCAGTGAACCCGGGGGCAACGAGCAGTACTTC. Translation gives CASSEPGGNEQYF.

The CDR3 loop reads CASSSGTGGSMPFF. CDR3 DNA sequence: TGTGCCAGCAGCTCCGGGACAGGGGGTTCGATGCCGTTCTTC. This chain links TRBV9 with TRBJ2-1; 11 bases are a match to TRBD1. The germline V gene has CDR1 SGDLS and CDR2 YYNGEE. V lost 4 bases to trimming and J lost 15 bases; unmatched junction nucleotides: 12. CDR3 length equals 14 residues.

This clone has at least ten counts. V gene TRBV2 combines with J gene TRBJ2-7; a weak D match, TRBD1 (6 bases). Germline CDR1 and CDR2: SNHLY and FYNNEI. There are 15 residues in the CDR3. V was trimmed by 7 bases and J by 3 bases, leaving 19 bases between them. The CDR3 bases are TGTGCCAGCACTCCTAGGGAACAGGGAAGCTACGAGCAGTACTTC. Amino acids: CASTPREQGSYEQYF.

The sample holds one count of this clone. The CDR3 region is CASSQGRGNDYGYTF. The DNA of the CDR3 is TGCGCCAGCAGCCAAGGGCGGGGGAACGACTATGGCTACACCTTC. V and J are TRBV4-1 and TRBJ1-2; possible D gene TRBD1, 5 bases. CDR1 MGHRA and CDR2 YSYEKL come from the germline V gene. The CDR3 runs 15 residues. V gave up 1 base and J gave up 3 bases, with 12 bases separating them.

This sequence joins TRBV19 and TRBJ1-4; unclear D gene. The CDR3 has 13 amino acids. Per germline, CDR1 LNHDA and CDR2 SQIVND (reference sequence). Trimming removed 6 bases at V and 7 bases at J, with 12 bases between. The CDR3 nucleotides are TGTGCCAGTAGATCAGATCTTCGTGAAAAACTGTTTTTT. Its protein product is CASRSDLREKLFF.

This chain joins TRBV7-6 and TRBJ2-2; 7 bases map to TRBD2. The CDR3 sequence is 16 residues long. The junction had 5 bases not matched to a gene; V was cut back by 4 bases and J by 0 bases. Germline V gene sequence: CDR1 SGHVS, CDR2 FNYEAQ. DNA of the CDR3: TGTGCCAGCAGCTCCCAGGCGGGGGCGAACACCGGGGAGCTGTTTTTT. Protein product: CASSSQAGANTGELFF.

The rearrangement links TRBV7-8 to TRBJ1-1; no reliable D call. V gave up 5 bases and J gave up 7 bases, with 14 bases separating them. The CDR3 extends over 13 amino acids. Germline V gene data show CDR1 as SGHVS and CDR2 as FQNEAQ. The CDR3 nucleotides read TGTGCCAGCAGCCCTTATCAACACATTGAAGCTTTCTTT. This sequence encodes CASSPYQHIEAFF.

This clone was counted only a few times. The genes are TRBV18 and TRBJ2-2; D is ambiguous. The CDR3 is made up of 14 amino acids. V dropped 4 bases and J dropped 1 base, with 7 bases sitting between them. The germline V gene has CDR1 KGHSH and CDR2 LQKENI. CDR3 sequence: CASSHLQNTGELFF. In DNA, the CDR3 is TGTGCCAGCTCACACCTACAGAACACCGGGGAGCTGTTTTTT.

The gene calls are TRBV6-1 and TRBJ2-3, with 13 bases identical to TRBD2. This CDR3 has 16 residues. Germline loops: CDR1 MNHNS, CDR2 SASEGT. With 4 bases clipped from V and 4 bases from J, the junction kept 5 bases outside the gene matches. CDR3 sequence: CASSGLLAGGPDTQYF. CDR3 DNA: TGTGCCAGCAGTGGACTACTAGCGGGAGGGCCAGATACGCAGTATTTT.

V and J are TRBV9 and TRBJ2-2, with D perhaps TRBD1 (6 bases). CDR1 and CDR2 from the germline V gene are SGDLS and YYNGEE. The V gene lost 4 bases and the J gene lost 0 bases, with 13 bases spanning the gap. The CDR3 spans 16 residues. The CDR3 DNA follows: TGTGCCAGCAGCTTAACCGGGACACCGAACACCGGGGAGCTGTTTTTT. It yields the protein CASSLTGTPNTGELFF.